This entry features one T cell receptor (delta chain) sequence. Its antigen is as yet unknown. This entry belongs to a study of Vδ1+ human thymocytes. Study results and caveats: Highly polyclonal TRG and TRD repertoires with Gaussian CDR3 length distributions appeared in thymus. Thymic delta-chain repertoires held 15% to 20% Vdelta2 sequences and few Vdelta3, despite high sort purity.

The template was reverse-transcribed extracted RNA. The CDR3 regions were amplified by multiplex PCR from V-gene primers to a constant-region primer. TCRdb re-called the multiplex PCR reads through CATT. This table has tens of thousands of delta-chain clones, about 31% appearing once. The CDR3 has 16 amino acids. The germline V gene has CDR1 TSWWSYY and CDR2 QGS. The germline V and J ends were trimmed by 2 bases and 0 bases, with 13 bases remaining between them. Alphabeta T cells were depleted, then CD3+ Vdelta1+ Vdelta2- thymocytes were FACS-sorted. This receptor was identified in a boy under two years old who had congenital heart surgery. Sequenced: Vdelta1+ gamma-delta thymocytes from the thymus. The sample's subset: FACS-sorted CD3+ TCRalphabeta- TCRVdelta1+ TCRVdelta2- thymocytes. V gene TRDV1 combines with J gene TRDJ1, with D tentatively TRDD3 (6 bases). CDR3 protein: CALGETGGEYTDKLIF. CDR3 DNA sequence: TGTGCTCTTGGGGAAACCGGGGGAGAGTACACCGATAAACTCATCTTT.